A selection of T cell receptor beta chains follows, all from one sample in a study of cytomegalovirus exposure and HLA in healthy donors. TCRdb's table, derived via immunoSEQ multiplex PCR, lists solely in-frame clones and lacks some. The sample has 170,000 or so clones, about 79% seen once; the top ten hold around 6%. The sample taken for sequencing was PBMCs. These receptors were collected from a man aged 45 to 65 in good health and CMV-seropositive. CDR3s include the opening cysteine and the closing phenylalanine or tryptophan. A D gene is named only where the DNA matches it firmly. Only part of the rows carry a size: once, few, many, or a class if the clone is expanded.

j_call | d_call | clone_size | v_call | cdr3_aa | cdr3_nt
TRBJ1-2 | - | - | TRBV12-5 | CASGLLPSEQNYGYTF | TGTGCTAGTGGTTTGCTGCCATCCGAGCAAAACTATGGCTACACCTTC
TRBJ2-2 | TRBD2 | once | TRBV11-2 | CASRWGGVFTGELFF | TGTGCCAGCAGGTGGGGGGGAGTGTTCACCGGGGAGCTGTTTTTT
TRBJ1-1 | - | - | TRBV7-8 | CASSLARGGIMNTEAFF | TGTGCCAGCAGCTTAGCGAGGGGGGGTATAATGAACACTGAAGCTTTCTTT
TRBJ1-4 | - | - | TRBV7-2 | CASSLDGRKLFF | TGTGCCAGCAGCTTAGACGGGAGGAAACTGTTTTTT
TRBJ1-1 | - | - | TRBV18 | CASSPETSEAFF | TGTGCCAGCTCACCAGAGACAAGTGAAGCTTTCTTT
TRBJ1-1 | - | - | TRBV6-6 | CASRPREGNTEAFF | TGTGCCAGCAGACCCCGGGAAGGGAACACTGAAGCTTTCTTT
TRBJ1-4 | - | - | TRBV11-2 | CASSLLSTSNEKLFF | TGTGCCAGCAGCTTACTCTCAACATCTAATGAAAAACTGTTTTTT
TRBJ1-6 | - | - | TRBV27 | CASSKDPGKNSPLHF | TGTGCCAGCAGCAAGGATCCAGGGAAAAATTCACCCCTCCACTTT
TRBJ1-1 | - | - | TRBV27 | CASSPAGLGGTEAFF | TGTGCCAGCAGCCCAGCGGGGCTTGGCGGCACTGAAGCTTTCTTT
TRBJ2-1 | TRBD2 | - | TRBV18 | CASSPPSGGMHNEQFF | TGTGCCAGCTCACCGCCAAGCGGGGGGATGCACAATGAGCAGTTCTTC
TRBJ1-2 | - | - | TRBV11-2 | CASSLDWGRYGYTF | TGTGCCAGCAGCTTAGATTGGGGGAGGTATGGCTACACCTTC
TRBJ1-2 | - | - | TRBV2 | CASSERRPGYTF | TGTGCCAGCAGTGAGAGGCGGCCTGGCTACACCTTC
TRBJ1-2 | TRBD1 | few | TRBV10-2 | CASSPAGTGGDYGYTF | TGCGCCAGCAGTCCGGCCGGGACAGGGGGCGACTATGGCTACACCTTC
TRBJ1-3 | TRBD1 | - | TRBV6-6 | CASSSGQGGTGNTIYF | TGTGCCAGCAGTTCGGGACAGGGGGGGACTGGAAACACCATATATTTT
TRBJ1-1 | - | - | TRBV19 | CASRQRNTEAFF | TGTGCCAGTAGACAGAGGAACACTGAAGCTTTCTTT
TRBJ2-2 | TRBD1 | - | TRBV5-1 | CASSRQGLTGELFF | TGCGCCAGCAGCAGACAGGGCTTAACCGGGGAGCTGTTTTTT
TRBJ2-2 | - | once | TRBV5-1 | CASSLNRNTGELFF | TGCGCCAGCAGCCTTAACAGGAACACCGGGGAGCTGTTTTTT
TRBJ2-5 | TRBD2 | - | TRBV19 | CASSIVRSGGQETQYF | TGTGCCAGTAGTATAGTCCGTAGCGGGGGCCAAGAGACCCAGTACTTC
TRBJ2-1 | TRBD2 | - | TRBV11-2 | CASSTRTSGRYEQFF | TGTGCCAGCAGCACCCGGACTAGCGGGAGATATGAGCAGTTCTTC
TRBJ1-5 | - | - | TRBV19 | CASGTFRHF | TGTGCCAGCGGGACATTCCGGCATTTT
TRBJ2-1 | TRBD2 | - | TRBV6-6 | CASIKRESYNEQFF | TGTGCCAGCATCAAGCGGGAGAGCTACAATGAGCAGTTCTTC
TRBJ2-7 | TRBD1 | - | TRBV5-1 | CASTPGQGRFTYEQYF | TGCGCCAGCACCCCGGGACAGGGCCGATTTACCTACGAGCAGTACTTC
TRBJ1-1 | - | - | TRBV2 | CASSAGVWVFF | TGTGCCAGCAGTGCGGGTGTTTGGGTTTTCTTT
TRBJ2-3 | TRBD2 | - | TRBV10-3 | CAISAQAGGGKDTQYF | TGTGCCATCAGTGCCCAAGCGGGGGGGGGTAAAGATACGCAGTATTTT
TRBJ2-5 | - | few | TRBV29-1 | CSIISSGETQYF | TGCAGCATCATATCGAGCGGAGAGACCCAGTACTTC
TRBJ2-2 | TRBD1 | once | TRBV6-5 | CASSYMQGASGELFF | TGTGCCAGCAGTTACATGCAGGGGGCAAGCGGGGAGCTGTTTTTT
TRBJ2-1 | TRBD2 | few | TRBV25-1 | CASTATSALYNEQFF | TGTGCCAGCACCGCCACTAGCGCACTTTACAATGAGCAGTTCTTC
TRBJ2-1 | TRBD2 | - | TRBV9 | CASSGTLGGRGNNEQFF | TGTGCCAGCAGCGGGACCCTAGGCGGGAGAGGCAACAATGAGCAGTTCTTC
TRBJ2-1 | TRBD2 | - | TRBV28 | CASTQSGALAGDKYNEQFF | TGTGCCAGCACTCAGTCAGGTGCACTAGCGGGGGATAAATACAATGAGCAGTTCTTC
TRBJ1-2 | - | - | TRBV6-1 | CASSKQVNYGYTF | TGTGCCAGCAGCAAGCAGGTTAACTATGGCTACACCTTC
TRBJ1-1 | - | - | TRBV2 | CASRTRSTANTEAFF | TGTGCCAGCAGGACTCGTTCGACAGCGAACACTGAAGCTTTCTTT
TRBJ2-2 | TRBD2 | - | TRBV6-5 | CASSGRVAGELFF | TGTGCCAGCAGCGGGAGGGTTGCCGGGGAGCTGTTTTTT
TRBJ1-2 | TRBD1 | few | TRBV10-3 | CAISERGGTGAYGYTF | TGTGCCATCAGTGAGCGGGGAGGGACAGGAGCCTATGGCTACACCTTC